This TCR beta chain was recorded in a study of cytomegalovirus exposure and HLA in healthy donors. Points on this clone: Its matching antigen is unknown.

Amplification used 60 Vbeta primers and 13 Jbeta primers. Data came from immunoSEQ multiplex PCR; TCRdb stores just in-frame clones and leaves some out. The sample comprises 100,000 to 150,000 clones, less than 85% of which are singletons, and around 18% rests with the top ten. Points from the study as a whole: Most CMV-associated TCR beta chains appeared HLA-restricted in a later analysis.

The CDR3 is 12 residues long. Germline CDR1 reads GTSNPN; CDR2 reads SVGIG (reference sequence). Deletions cut 5 bases from V and 2 bases from J, with 9 bases between. The chain recombines TRBV30 with TRBJ1-1, with a tentative D call TRBD1 (6 bases). Sequencing was done on a sample of PBMCs. This TCR was sampled from a man aged 18 to 35 in good health and CMV-seropositive. CDR3 protein: CAWGQTNTEAFF. Written as DNA, the CDR3 is TGTGCCTGGGGACAGACTAACACTGAAGCTTTCTTT.